One sample yielded the 18 T cell receptor beta chains listed below, sequenced in a study of T cell changes during pregnancy in multiple sclerosis. The table came from immunoSEQ multiplex PCR; TCRdb's copy has only in-frame clones and leaves some out. The sample shows 90,000 to 100,000 clones, about 93% of them seen only once. The sequenced sample was peripheral blood, obtained in the first trimester of pregnancy. The receptors come from a female donor with multiple sclerosis, enrolled in a pregnancy study.

This chain connects TRBV7-3 to TRBJ1-2; 7 bases map to TRBD1. CDR1 and CDR2 from the germline V gene are SGHTA and FQGTGA. The ends lost 4 bases at V and 5 bases at J; junction bases unmatched: 7. This CDR3 is built from 14 residues. This CDR3 is CASSSGTASYGYTF. CDR3 DNA: TGTGCCAGCAGCTCGGGGACAGCCTCTTATGGCTACACCTTC.

The gene calls are TRBV29-1 and TRBJ1-2; D gene ambiguous. The germline CDR1 and CDR2 sequences are SQVTM and ANQGSEA. V was pared by 4 bases and J by 7 bases, with 10 bases between. This CDR3 contains 11 residues. The CDR3 reads CSVGWGAGYTF. The CDR3, as DNA: TGCAGCGTTGGCTGGGGAGCTGGCTACACCTTC.

V is TRBV7-2 and J is TRBJ2-7; 10 positions agree with TRBD1. The germline V gene encodes CDR1 SGHTA and CDR2 FQGNSA. Germline trimming cut 8 bases from V and 6 bases from J; bases unmatched to any gene: 13. CDR3 length equals 15 residues. In DNA, the CDR3 is TGTGCCAGCCGGACGGGACAGGGGAAGGGTCTCGAGCAGTACTTC. It specifies CASRTGQGKGLEQYF.

This clone was seen just once. This sequence joins TRBV6-1 and TRBJ2-3; TRBD2 might be the D (6 bases). V was cut by 0 bases and J by 2 bases, with 12 bases left in between. The CDR3 runs to 16 residues. Germline CDR1 MNHNS, CDR2 SASEGT. CDR3 residues: CASSEADGLFTDTQYF. In DNA, the CDR3 is TGTGCCAGCAGTGAAGCTGACGGACTATTCACAGATACGCAGTATTTT.

The rearrangement links TRBV9 to TRBJ1-2; D might be TRBD1 (6 bases). V gave up 3 bases and J gave up 4 bases, with 13 bases separating them. Germline V gene lookup returns CDR1 SGDLS and CDR2 YYNGEE. The CDR3 length is 14 residues. In DNA, the CDR3 is TGTGCCAGCAGCGCCCAGGGGAGGGCCTATGGCTACACCTTC. Encoded protein: CASSAQGRAYGYTF.

The chain carries TRBV18 and TRBJ2-1; 7 bases fit TRBD1. CDR1 is KGHSH, CDR2 LQKENI, per germline. This CDR3 is built from 12 residues. Germline trimming cut 3 bases from V and 10 bases from J; bases unmatched to any gene: 3. CDR3 region: CASSPTGKEQFF. The CDR3 DNA sequence: TGTGCCAGCTCACCGACAGGGAAGGAGCAGTTCTTC.

This clone was counted a single time. The rearrangement uses TRBV6-1 and TRBJ2-7; perhaps TRBD1 as D (7 bases). This CDR3 is built from 13 residues. The V gene lost 2 bases and the J gene lost 5 bases, with 10 bases spanning the gap. Germline V lookup: CDR1 MNHNS, CDR2 SASEGT. The CDR3 region has the DNA TGTGCCAGCAGTGAACAGGGGGGCGACGAGCAGTACTTC. It yields the protein CASSEQGGDEQYF.

J is TRBJ2-1 and V is TRBV7-2, with D possibly TRBD2 on 5 matching bases. This CDR3 spans 14 amino acids. Germline CDR1 is SGHTA and CDR2 is FQGNSA. Trimming stripped 2 bases from V and 9 bases from J, with 14 bases between. CDR3 DNA sequence: TGTGCCAGCAGCTTAAAATCGGGGTTTAGTGAGCAGTTCTTC. It codes for CASSLKSGFSEQFF.

V and J are TRBV29-1 and TRBJ1-1, with unresolved D. The germline V gene encodes CDR1 SQVTM and CDR2 ANQGSEA. There are 14 residues in the CDR3. Trimming took 6 bases from V and 1 from J, leaving 15 bases between them. The CDR3: CSVFRGGSNTEAFF. The CDR3 region has the DNA TGCAGCGTATTCCGCGGCGGATCGAACACTGAAGCTTTCTTT.

The chain is built from TRBV18 and TRBJ2-5; D is unresolved. Deletions cut 1 base from V and 0 bases from J, with 6 bases between. CDR1 and CDR2 from the germline V gene are KGHSH and LQKENI. CDR3 size: 14 residues. The CDR3 sequence: CASSPRQYQETQYF. Here the CDR3 DNA reads TGTGCCAGCTCACCACGGCAGTACCAAGAGACCCAGTACTTC. Supplemented by reference TRBV18 and TRBJ2-5, the full variable domain reads NAGVMQNPRHLVRRRGQEARLRCSPMKGHSHVYWYRQLPEEGLKFMVYLQKENIIDESGMPKERFSAEFPKEGPSILRIQQVVRGDSAAYFCASSPRQYQETQYFGPGTRLLVL.

The genes are TRBV6-5 and TRBJ2-7; 7 nucleotides match TRBD2. Trimming removed 2 bases from V and 2 bases from J; junction bases left unmatched: 3. There are 14 residues in the CDR3. Germline V gene sequence: CDR1 MNHEY, CDR2 SVGAGI. CDR3 in amino acids: CASSYTRGAYEQYF. The CDR3 DNA is TGTGCCAGCAGTTACACTCGGGGGGCCTACGAGCAGTACTTC.

The chain joins TRBV11-2 to TRBJ2-7; perhaps TRBD1 as D (5 bases). CDR3 length equals 13 residues. V was trimmed by 1 base and J by 5 bases, leaving 9 bases between them. Germline assignment: CDR1 SGHAT and CDR2 FQNNGV. DNA for the CDR3: TGTGCCAGCAGCTTAGTGGGGCCAAACGAGCAGTACTTC. Its translation is CASSLVGPNEQYF.

V is TRBV10-3 and J is TRBJ2-4, with D hard to call. Germline assignment: CDR1 ENHRY and CDR2 SYGVKD. This CDR3 has 14 amino acids. With 0 bases removed from V and 4 bases from J, the gap between germline ends came to 7 bases. The CDR3: CAISESAAKNIQYF. CDR3 in DNA: TGTGCCATCAGTGAGTCCGCAGCGAAAAACATTCAGTACTTC.

The CDR3 DNA reads TGTGCCAGCAGCTTGTCTGGGGAGGGCGGTTACGAGCAGTACTTC. It encodes CASSLSGEGGYEQYF. This chain links TRBV5-5 with TRBJ2-7, with TRBD2 matching over 7 bases. V shed 1 base, J shed 4 bases, and the junction held 8 bases outside the gene matches. The germline CDR1 and CDR2 sequences are SGHKS and YYEKEE (reference sequence). The CDR3 consists of 15 residues.

V is TRBV9 and J is TRBJ2-3; D gene uncertain. CDR3 length: 12 amino acids. The V gene's germline CDR1 is SGDLS and CDR2 YYNGEE. Trimming left V 2 bases short and J 6 bases short, with 7 bases between. CDR3 sequence: CASSVIQDTQYF. The DNA for the CDR3 is TGTGCCAGCAGCGTCATTCAGGATACGCAGTATTTT.

Only one count was recorded for this clone. This chain uses TRBV15 with TRBJ1-2, with D maybe TRBD1 (6 bases). Germline-derived CDR1 and CDR2 are LNHNV and YYDKDF (reference sequence). Trimming removed 0 bases from V and 1 base from J, with 18 bases in between. This CDR3 is built from 18 residues. The CDR3 here is CATSRDGDDRSHNYGYTF. CDR3 nucleotides: TGTGCCACCAGCAGAGATGGGGATGACAGGAGCCATAACTATGGCTACACCTTC.

The J gene is TRBJ1-2, the V gene TRBV19, with unresolved D. From germline, CDR1 is LNHDA and CDR2 SQIVND (reference sequence). Trimming cost V 5 bases and J 4 bases, with 11 bases left between them. The CDR3 spans 13 residues. CDR3 amino acids: CASSLGVLYGYTF. In DNA, the CDR3 is TGTGCCAGTAGTTTGGGAGTACTCTATGGCTACACCTTC.

The rearrangement uses TRBV14 and TRBJ1-3; D unresolved. V lost 3 bases and J 4 bases, leaving 7 bases between the germline ends. The V gene's germline CDR1 is SGHDN and CDR2 FVKESK. The CDR3 is 13 residues long. In DNA, the CDR3 is TGTGCCAGCAGCCATCTACCAGGAAACACCATATATTTT. It encodes CASSHLPGNTIYF.